This TCR beta chain stems from a study of blood T cell repertoires in COVID-19. The table lists this clone with a few counts. The germline V gene has CDR1 SNHLY and CDR2 FYNNEI. V lost 6 bases, J lost 2 bases, and 9 bases lay in between. The CDR3 covers 13 residues. The assay was immunoSEQ multiplex PCR, and TCRdb's table has in-frame clones only and misses some. The sample shows about 74,000 clones, over 70% of them seen only once. V and J are TRBV2 and TRBJ2-3, with D perhaps TRBD2 (6 bases). The origin of this receptor is a man between 65 and 80 years old with acute or convalescent COVID-19. Specimen: peripheral blood. The CDR3 DNA reads as TGTGCCAGCAGGGGGACTTTCACAGATACGCAGTATTTT. This gives the protein CASRGTFTDTQYF. The full variable domain, with the rest looked up from reference TRBV2 and TRBJ2-3, is EPEVTQTPSHQVTQMGQEVILRCVPISNHLYFYWYRQILGQKVEFLVSFYNNEISEKSEIFDDQFSVERPDGSNFTLKIRSTKLEDSAMYFCASRGTFTDTQYFGPGTRLTVL.